Sequencing of this T cell receptor (beta chain) was carried out in a study of T cells after yellow fever vaccination. Study-wide findings and caveats: Weaker, the secondary response peaked sooner, at day 5 versus 15.

This clonotype was counted at least ten times. Its antigen is unknown. Germline and junction disagree at one end, which may indicate a read error. Each CDR3 protein gets one entry after TCRdb re-called the 5' RACE reads with MiXCR. The sample includes 200,000 to 300,000 distinct CDR3 sequences, around 13% of them seen just once. Looked up from germline, CDR1 is DFQATT and CDR2 is SNEGSKA (reference sequence). The CDR3 extends over 14 amino acids. The source material was CD4+ T cells sorted from PBMCs, sampled 45 days after the yellow fever booster vaccination. V gene TRBV20-1 combines with J gene TRBJ1-5; 8 nucleotides agree with TRBD1. The TCR was taken from a man in his thirties or forties who received the YFV17D yellow fever vaccine. CDR3 in amino acids: CSARDRGSSQPQHF. The CDR3 coding sequence is TGCAGTGCCAGAGACAGGGGCTCTAGTCAGCCCCAGCATTTT.